Presented here are 21 T cell receptor beta chains from one specimen sequenced in a study of technical replicates of blood from a handful of donors. Sequencing used immunoSEQ multiplex PCR; TCRdb keeps in-frame clones, though not all of them. This table holds about 75,000 clones, around 97% found once. The material sequenced was T cells isolated from PBMCs. The receptors here all came from a human donor in good health.

V gene TRBV15 combines with J gene TRBJ2-7, with no clear D. CDR3 length: 12 residues. V lost 0 bases, J lost 5 bases, and 5 bases lay in between. Looked up from germline, CDR1 is LNHNV and CDR2 is YYDKDF (reference sequence). CDR3 DNA sequence: TGTGCCACCAGCAGAGATCTTCACGAGCAGTACTTC. Its protein is CATSRDLHEQYF.

This chain links TRBV7-3 with TRBJ2-2, with D possibly being TRBD1 (5 bases). V was trimmed by 0 bases and J by 1 base, leaving 9 bases between them. The CDR3 has 16 amino acids. CDR1 and CDR2 (germline): SGHTA, FQGTGA. In DNA form, the CDR3 reads TGTGCCAGCAGCTTAACGTTTCAGGGGAACACCGGGGAGCTGTTTTTT. It is translated as CASSLTFQGNTGELFF.

The chain joins TRBV27 to TRBJ2-1; weak D call: TRBD2 (6 bases). V was shortened by 2 bases and J by 0 bases, with 8 bases between the two germline ends. Germline V gene sequence: CDR1 MNHEY, CDR2 SMNVEV (reference sequence). The CDR3 runs 15 residues. CDR3 sequence (DNA): TGTGCCAGCAGTTTAGAGCGGGCCTCCTACAATGAGCAGTTCTTC. It encodes CASSLERASYNEQFF.

The V and J genes are TRBV7-3 and TRBJ2-1; 9 bases fit TRBD1. The V gene's germline CDR1 is SGHTA and CDR2 FQGTGA. Germline trimming cut 5 bases from V and 5 bases from J; bases unmatched to any gene: 7. This CDR3 region has 15 residues. The CDR3: CASSRTGGADNEQFF. CDR3 coding DNA: TGTGCCAGCAGCCGCACAGGGGGCGCCGACAATGAGCAGTTCTTC.

The chain uses TRBV27 and TRBJ1-1, with D perhaps matching TRBD1 (6 bases). The CDR3 has 15 residues. V gave up 9 bases and J gave up 4 bases, with 21 bases separating them. The germline V gene has CDR1 MNHEY and CDR2 SMNVEV (reference sequence). DNA of the CDR3: TGTGCCAGTACGAACGCGCGACAGGATACCACTGAAGCTTTCTTT. Protein sequence: CASTNARQDTTEAFF.

CDR3 DNA sequence: TGTGCCAGCAGCGAACTAGCGGGAGGAGATACGCAGTATTTT. Residues: CASSELAGGDTQYF. The rearrangement links TRBV6-4 to TRBJ2-3; 12 nucleotides line up with TRBD2. The germline V gene encodes CDR1 MRHNA and CDR2 SNTAGT. The CDR3 runs to 14 residues. V was pared by 6 bases and J by 5 bases, with 3 bases of the junction left unmatched.

This rearrangement joins TRBV30 to TRBJ1-2; D is undetermined. There are 11 residues in the CDR3. Trimming left V 1 base short and J 8 bases short, with 8 bases between. Germline assignment: CDR1 GTSNPN and CDR2 SVGIG (reference sequence). The CDR3, as DNA: TGTGCCTGGAGTGCCGGGTACGGCTACACCTTC. Residues: CAWSAGYGYTF.

The chain combines TRBV15 with TRBJ2-1; TRBD1 agrees at 7 bases. Germline V gene data show CDR1 as LNHNV and CDR2 as YYDKDF (reference sequence). The ends lost 1 base at V and 3 bases at J; junction bases unmatched: 6. The CDR3 is 16 amino acids. The CDR3 here is CATSRGRQGVYNEQFF. The CDR3, as DNA: TGTGCCACCAGCAGAGGCCGACAGGGAGTCTACAATGAGCAGTTCTTC.

J is TRBJ2-7 and V is TRBV19; 8 bases map to TRBD1. Germline CDR1 reads LNHDA; CDR2 reads SQIVND (reference sequence). The CDR3 extends over 15 amino acids. V shed 7 bases and J 3 bases; nucleotides not matched to a gene: 11. CDR3: CASKGGQGPIYEQYF. CDR3 coding DNA: TGTGCCAGTAAAGGAGGACAGGGCCCAATCTACGAGCAGTACTTC.

This clone came up once. CDR3: CSVAETGRAKNIQYF. CDR3 in DNA: TGCAGCGTTGCAGAGACCGGGAGGGCCAAAAACATTCAGTACTTC. The J gene is TRBJ2-4, the V gene TRBV29-1; TRBD2 matches at 7 bases. V trimming: 4 bases; J trimming: 1 base; junction bases outside the gene matches: 7. The CDR3 covers 15 residues. The germline CDR1 and CDR2 sequences are SQVTM and ANQGSEA.

The chain carries TRBV29-1 and TRBJ2-1; no reliable D call. Germline CDR1 and CDR2: SQVTM and ANQGSEA. Trimming took off 1 base at V and 0 bases at J, with 7 bases between the two ends. The CDR3 has 14 amino acids. CDR3 protein: CSVEGQNSYNEQFF. CDR3 bases: TGCAGCGTTGAAGGGCAAAACTCCTACAATGAGCAGTTCTTC.

This chain connects TRBV11-2 to TRBJ1-1; 7 bases align to TRBD1. This CDR3 comprises 11 residues. The germline gives CDR1 SGHAT, CDR2 FQNNGV. The V and J ends lost 3 bases and 10 bases, in that order; junction bases with no gene match: 2. The CDR3 is CASSFHRGAFF. CDR3 bases: TGTGCCAGCAGCTTCCACAGGGGAGCTTTCTTT.

This chain uses TRBV21-1 with TRBJ2-1; the D call TRBD2 from the table was never checked on the DNA. TRBV21-1 is marked as a pseudogene. The CDR3 loop spans 14 amino acids. The CDR3 protein is CASKPEEGRKEQFF. The CDR3 nucleotides read TGTGCCAGCAAGCCAGAGGAGGGGCGGAAGGAGCAGTTCTTC.

The V and J genes are TRBV5-1 and TRBJ2-7; 12 nucleotides align to TRBD2. CDR1 is SGHRS, CDR2 YFSETQ, per germline. V trimming: 2 bases; J trimming: 7 bases; junction bases outside the gene matches: 10. The CDR3 is 16 amino acids. CDR3 amino acids: CASSLVASGRAGEQYF. CDR3 coding DNA: TGCGCCAGCAGCTTAGTGGCTAGCGGGAGGGCGGGGGAGCAGTACTTC. Full variable domain (rest looked up from reference TRBV5-1 and TRBJ2-7): KAGVTQTPRYLIKTRGQQVTLSCSPISGHRSVSWYQQTPGQGLQFLFEYFSETQRNKGNFPGRFSGRQFSNSRSEMNVSTLELGDSALYLCASSLVASGRAGEQYFGPGTRLTVT.

The rearrangement uses TRBV5-6 and TRBJ2-6; D unresolved. Germline CDR1 SGHDT, CDR2 YYEEEE. The ends were cut back, 1 base at V and 0 bases at J, with 14 bases in the middle. There are 18 residues in the CDR3. CDR3 amino acids: CASSLFRMGHSGANVLTF. CDR3 bases: TGTGCCAGCAGCTTGTTCAGGATGGGTCACTCTGGGGCCAACGTCCTGACTTTC.

This clone is a singleton in its sample. This chain links TRBV18 with TRBJ1-1; possible D gene TRBD1, 5 bases. Germline V lookup: CDR1 KGHSH, CDR2 LQKENI. The CDR3 totals 18 residues. Between the trimmed V and J ends, which lost 0 bases and 0 bases, there was a span of 17 bases. The CDR3 region has the DNA TGTGCCAGCTCACCACCGCAGGGTGTCTTGCCCATGAACACTGAAGCTTTCTTT. Encoded protein: CASSPPQGVLPMNTEAFF. The full variable domain, in which reference TRBV18 and TRBJ1-1 provide the parts outside the CDR3, is NAGVMQNPRHLVRRRGQEARLRCSPMKGHSHVYWYRQLPEEGLKFMVYLQKENIIDESGMPKERFSAEFPKEGPSILRIQQVVRGDSAAYFCASSPPQGVLPMNTEAFFGQGTRLTVV.

The chain recombines TRBV19 with TRBJ1-2, with TRBD1 as a possible D gene (5 bases). Germline loops: CDR1 LNHDA, CDR2 SQIVND (reference sequence). The CDR3 covers 14 residues. The V end lost 0 bases, the J end lost 8 bases, and 13 bases lay between the germline ends. The CDR3 spells CASSIEPGLRGYTF. CDR3 nucleotide sequence: TGTGCCAGTAGTATAGAGCCAGGGCTTCGCGGCTACACCTTC.

V is TRBV7-2 and J is TRBJ2-3, with D hard to call. The CDR3 is 15 residues long. V dropped 0 bases and J dropped 3 bases, with 10 bases sitting between them. From germline, CDR1 is SGHTA and CDR2 FQGNSA. The CDR3: CASSLALRLTDTQYF. CDR3 DNA sequence: TGTGCCAGCAGCTTAGCGTTACGTCTAACAGATACGCAGTATTTT.

V usage is TRBV7-3 and J usage is TRBJ1-1; 7 bases line up with TRBD1. CDR1 is SGHTA, CDR2 FQGTGA, per germline. The CDR3 is 15 residues long. Trimming took 5 bases from V and 3 from J; bases not matched to a gene: 9. CDR3 DNA sequence: TGTGCCAGCAGCCAAGATCCGACAGGGTACACTGAAGCTTTCTTT. Its translation: CASSQDPTGYTEAFF.

The V and J genes are TRBV6-5 and TRBJ2-5, with 7 bases lining up with TRBD1. J lost 5 bases, V lost 6 bases, and 6 bases had no gene match. CDR1 is MNHEY, CDR2 SVGAGI, per germline. The CDR3 contains 13 residues. The CDR3 region is CASRVEGAETQYF. The CDR3, as DNA: TGTGCCAGCAGAGTCGAGGGGGCCGAGACCCAGTACTTC.

The sample holds a few counts of this clone. This chain links TRBV19 with TRBJ1-5; TRBD1 agrees at 8 bases. The CDR3 sequence is 14 residues long. The junction had 3 bases not matched to a gene; V was cut back by 4 bases and J by 4 bases. CDR1 LNHDA and CDR2 SQIVND come from the germline V gene (reference sequence). The CDR3 nucleotides are TGTGCCAGTAGTAGCAGGGGGCGAAATCAGCCCCAGCATTTT. Residues: CASSSRGRNQPQHF. The full variable domain, rest sourced from reference TRBV19 and TRBJ1-5, is DGGITQSPKYLFRKEGQNVTLSCEQNLNHDAMYWYRQDPGQGLRLIYYSQIVNDFQKGDIAEGYSVSREKKESFPLTVTSAQKNPTAFYLCASSSRGRNQPQHFGDGTRLSIL.